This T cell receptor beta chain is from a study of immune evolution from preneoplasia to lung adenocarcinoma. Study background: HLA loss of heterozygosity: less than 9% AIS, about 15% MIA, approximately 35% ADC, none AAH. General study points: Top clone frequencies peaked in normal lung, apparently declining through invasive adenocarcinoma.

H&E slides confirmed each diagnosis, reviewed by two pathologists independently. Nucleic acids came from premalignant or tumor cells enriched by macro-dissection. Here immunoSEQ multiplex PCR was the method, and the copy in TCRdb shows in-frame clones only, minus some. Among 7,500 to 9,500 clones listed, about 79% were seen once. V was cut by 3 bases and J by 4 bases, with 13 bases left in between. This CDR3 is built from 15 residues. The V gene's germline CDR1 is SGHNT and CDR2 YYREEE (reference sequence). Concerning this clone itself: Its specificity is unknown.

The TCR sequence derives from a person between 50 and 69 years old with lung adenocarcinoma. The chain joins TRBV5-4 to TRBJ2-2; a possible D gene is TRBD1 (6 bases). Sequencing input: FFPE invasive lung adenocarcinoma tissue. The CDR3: CASSWGQPGTGELFF. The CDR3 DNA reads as TGTGCCAGCAGCTGGGGACAACCGGGCACCGGGGAGCTGTTTTTT. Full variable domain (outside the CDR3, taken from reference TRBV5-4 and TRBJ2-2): ETGVTQSPTHLIKTRGQQVTLRCSSQSGHNTVSWYQQALGQGPQFIFQYYREEENGRGNFPPRFSGLQFPNYSSELNVNALELDDSALYLCASSWGQPGTGELFFGEGSRLTVL.